The 16 T cell receptor beta chains given below trace back to one sample, sequenced in a study of cytotoxic CD8 clonotypes in ibrutinib-treated CLL. Measured with immunoSEQ multiplex PCR; TCRdb has only the in-frame clones, and not every one. The table lists around 140,000 clones, around 76% of them singletons. The specimen was PBMCs, collected after 24 months of ibrutinib treatment. The receptors were sampled from a human donor with chronic lymphocytic leukemia.

This rearrangement joins TRBV7-2 to TRBJ2-2; D unclear. This CDR3 spans 11 amino acids. Per germline, CDR1 SGHTA and CDR2 FQGNSA. V dropped 5 bases and J dropped 4 bases, with 2 bases sitting between them. The CDR3 here is CASSATGELFF. In DNA form, the CDR3 reads TGTGCCAGCAGCGCCACCGGGGAGCTGTTTTTT.

V gene TRBV5-1 combines with J gene TRBJ2-3; TRBD2 might be the D (6 bases). Trimming took off 5 bases at V and 3 bases at J, with 19 bases between the two ends. The CDR3 consists of 16 residues. The germline V gene has CDR1 SGHRS and CDR2 YFSETQ. CDR3 amino acids: CASREGAGGPTDTQYF. CDR3 nucleotide sequence: TGCGCCAGCAGGGAGGGAGCCGGAGGACCGACAGATACGCAGTATTTT.

The chain employs TRBV5-1 and TRBJ2-5; 16 positions agree with TRBD2. Germline CDR1 reads SGHRS; CDR2 reads YFSETQ. The CDR3 length is 20 residues. V dropped 0 bases and J dropped 0; count of bases not matched to a gene: 8. CDR3 bases: TGCGCCAGCAGCTTGGGGGGACTAGCGGGAGGGCCTCGGAACCAAGAGACCCAGTACTTC. Its translation is CASSLGGLAGGPRNQETQYF. Variable domain in full (rest from reference TRBV5-1 and TRBJ2-5): KAGVTQTPRYLIKTRGQQVTLSCSPISGHRSVSWYQQTPGQGLQFLFEYFSETQRNKGNFPGRFSGRQFSNSRSEMNVSTLELGDSALYLCASSLGGLAGGPRNQETQYFGPGTRLLVL.

The chain combines TRBV30 with TRBJ2-7; D is uncertain. CDR1 and CDR2 from the germline V gene are GTSNPN and SVGIG (reference sequence). Trimming shortened V by 5 bases and J by 6 bases, and 14 bases separated the two germline ends. The CDR3 has 12 residues. CDR3 DNA sequence: TGTGCCTGGGCTCCGATCCTTGGCGAGCAGTACTTC. Translating gives CAWAPILGEQYF.

V and J are TRBV12-5 and TRBJ1-1; TRBD1 matches at 8 bases. V gave up 1 base and J gave up 5 bases; unmatched junction bases: 6. The CDR3 runs to 15 residues. CDR1 and CDR2 (germline): LGHNT, FRNRAP. In nucleotides, the CDR3 is TGTGCTAGTGGTTTGGGCGGACAGGGAAGGACTGAAGCTTTCTTT. Protein sequence: CASGLGGQGRTEAFF.

V usage is TRBV7-2 and J usage is TRBJ2-1; 8 bases line up with TRBD2. After removal of 5 bases from V and 2 bases from J, the junction contained 8 bases not matched to a gene. In germline, CDR1 is SGHTA, CDR2 FQGNSA. The CDR3 loop spans 16 amino acids. CDR3 region: CASSPPAGGPYNEQFF. The CDR3 bases are TGTGCCAGCAGCCCCCCGGCGGGAGGCCCCTACAATGAGCAGTTCTTC.

This chain connects TRBV4-3 to TRBJ1-4; 9 bases map to TRBD1. The CDR3 contains 18 residues. Germline-derived CDR1 and CDR2 are LGHNA and YSLEER. The ends lost 0 bases at V and 0 bases at J; junction bases unmatched: 5. As DNA, the CDR3 is TGCGCCAGCAGCCAAGAGGCCACAGGGGGCGCAACTAATGAAAAACTGTTTTTT. This codes for CASSQEATGGATNEKLFF.

The chain employs TRBV30 and TRBJ1-5, with 9 bases aligning to TRBD1. J gave up 3 bases and V 3 bases, and 6 bases lay outside the gene matches. The CDR3 is 15 residues long. The V gene's germline CDR1 is GTSNPN and CDR2 SVGIG (reference sequence). This chain's CDR3 is CAWRPGTGNNQPQHF. In DNA form, the CDR3 reads TGTGCCTGGAGACCCGGGACAGGGAACAATCAGCCCCAGCATTTT. The whole variable domain, remainder taken from reference TRBV30 and TRBJ1-5, is SQTIHQWPATLVQPVGSPLSLECTVEGTSNPNLYWYRQAAGRGLQLLFYSVGIGQISSEVPQNLSASRPQDRQFILSSKKLLLSDSGFYLCAWRPGTGNNQPQHFGDGTRLSIL.

The chain employs TRBV28 and TRBJ2-7, with no clear D. The germline gives CDR1 MDHEN, CDR2 SYDVKM. The length of the CDR3 is 15 residues. Trimming removed 5 bases at V and 0 bases at J, with 14 bases between. DNA of the CDR3: TGTGCCAGCAGTCCCCCAGGCAGGAGCTCCTACGAGCAGTACTTC. It translates to CASSPPGRSSYEQYF.

The J gene is TRBJ2-5, the V gene TRBV7-2; TRBD1 matches at 7 bases. V lost 2 bases and J lost 5; bases outside the gene matches: 5. This CDR3 spans 14 amino acids. CDR1 is SGHTA and CDR2 is FQGNSA in the germline V gene. The CDR3 is CASSLTGVLETQYF. In nucleotides, the CDR3 is TGTGCCAGCAGCTTAACAGGGGTTTTGGAGACCCAGTACTTC.

This rearrangement joins TRBV6-5 to TRBJ2-1; 7 bases match TRBD2. This CDR3 has 15 residues. The germline gives CDR1 MNHEY, CDR2 SVGAGI. Losses at the gene ends were 4 bases for V and 2 bases for J; bases not matched to a gene: 5. The CDR3 reads CASSSALAAYNEQFF. CDR3 DNA sequence: TGTGCCAGCAGTTCTGCGCTAGCGGCCTACAATGAGCAGTTCTTC.

The gene calls are TRBV4-2 and TRBJ1-2, with 8 bases that match TRBD1. J was trimmed by 8 bases and V by 4 bases; bases with no gene match: 9. Germline V gene sequence: CDR1 LGHNA, CDR2 YNFKEQ. This CDR3 comprises 14 residues. The CDR3 sequence is CASSLNPGQGGYTF. Written as DNA, the CDR3 is TGTGCCAGCAGCCTCAACCCCGGACAGGGAGGCTACACCTTC.

The chain combines TRBV5-4 with TRBJ1-2; possible D gene TRBD1, 6 bases. Trimming pared 4 bases from V and 4 bases from J, leaving 11 bases between. The CDR3 is 13 amino acids. Per germline, CDR1 SGHNT and CDR2 YYREEE (reference sequence). The CDR3 bases are TGTGCCAGCAGCACCGACAGGACCTATGGCTACACCTTC. This encodes CASSTDRTYGYTF.

This clone showed up just once. The gene calls are TRBV29-1 and TRBJ2-7; D remains ambiguous. Germline V gives CDR1 SQVTM, CDR2 ANQGSEA. Trimming cost V 5 bases and J 3 bases, with 11 bases left between them. CDR3 length: 12 residues. The CDR3 protein is CSVSGPGYEQYF. The CDR3 DNA follows: TGCAGCGTTTCCGGACCGGGCTACGAGCAGTACTTC.

The V and J genes are TRBV7-2 and TRBJ1-2; perhaps TRBD1 as D (5 bases). CDR1 and CDR2 (germline): SGHTA, FQGNSA. There are 15 residues in the CDR3. Trimming shortened V by 5 bases and J by 8 bases, and 21 bases separated the two germline ends. The CDR3 nucleotides are TGTGCCAGCAGCCCCGGGGCGGATAATGCGGGCGGCTACACCTTC. Translating it yields CASSPGADNAGGYTF.

The genes are TRBV7-2 and TRBJ2-2, with no clear D. This CDR3 comprises 17 residues. V lost 5 bases and J lost 2, with 18 bases in between. Germline CDR1 and CDR2: SGHTA and FQGNSA. The CDR3 reads CASSQYPVGFNTGELFF. The DNA for the CDR3 is TGTGCCAGCAGCCAGTACCCGGTGGGTTTCAACACCGGGGAGCTGTTTTTT.